One and the same sample provided the 20 T cell receptor beta chains below, sequenced in a study of identical twins. TCRdb fed the 5' RACE reads into MiXCR, producing one record per CDR3 protein. This table holds about 900,000 distinct CDR3 sequences, about 12% found once. Separately, the same data were catalogued under a study of yellow fever vaccine responses in identical twins.

Sequenced sample: PBMCs. The source of these receptors is a woman aged 18-35 years in good health.

This clonotype was detected a few times. The V call is TRBV28, the J call TRBJ2-5, with a weak D call TRBD1 (5 bases). CDR3 length: 15 residues. The germline V and J ends were trimmed by 5 bases and 3 bases, with 16 bases remaining between them. The germline CDR1 and CDR2 sequences are MDHEN and SYDVKM. The CDR3 DNA follows: TGTGCCAGCAGTCCCCCCCCGACAGAAGAAGAGACCCAGTACTTC. As protein: CASSPPPTEEETQYF.

This clonotype was detected a few times. The chain joins TRBV2 to TRBJ2-7; 9 bases are a match to TRBD1. This CDR3 spans 14 amino acids. The germline CDR1 and CDR2 sequences are SNHLY and FYNNEI. V was pared by 4 bases and J by 4 bases, with 5 bases of the junction left unmatched. The CDR3 nucleotides are TGTGCCAGCAGTGGAGAACAGGGGGCGTACGAGCAGTACTTC. Protein product: CASSGEQGAYEQYF.

The rearrangement links TRBV2 to TRBJ2-7; D not certain. The CDR3 runs to 13 residues. Trimming removed 2 bases at V and 2 bases at J, with 7 bases between. Germline CDR1 reads SNHLY; CDR2 reads FYNNEI. In DNA, the CDR3 is TGTGCCAGCAGTGAATCGGTGGCCTACGAGCAGTACTTC. The encoded protein is CASSESVAYEQYF.

The DNA of the CDR3 is TGTGCCAGCAGCCAAGATCCCGGGGCGACCGTCCAAGAGACCCAGTACTTC. It codes for CASSQDPGATVQETQYF. The V call is TRBV3-1, the J call TRBJ2-5; D assignment may be TRBD1 or TRBD2 (5 bases each). V was trimmed by 0 bases and J by 1 base, leaving 15 bases between them. Germline lookup yields CDR1 LGHDT and CDR2 YNNKEL (reference sequence). The CDR3 has 17 amino acids.

The V call is TRBV5-1, the J call TRBJ1-4, with D uncertain. Between the trimmed V and J ends, which lost 2 bases and 7 bases, there was a span of 9 bases. The CDR3 has 13 residues. Germline loops: CDR1 SGHRS, CDR2 YFSETQ. The CDR3 reads CASSLADREKLFF. DNA for the CDR3: TGCGCCAGCAGCTTAGCGGATCGTGAAAAACTGTTTTTT.

The chain combines TRBV7-6 with TRBJ2-1; TRBD1 matches 8 bases. CDR3 length: 15 residues. J was trimmed by 7 bases and V by 4 bases; bases with no gene match: 9. Per the germline V gene, CDR1 is SGHVS and CDR2 is FNYEAQ. The CDR3 DNA sequence: TGTGCCAGCAGCTCCCTGGACAGGGCGGGAAATGAGCAGTTCTTC. Its translation is CASSSLDRAGNEQFF.

This clonotype was recorded at least ten times. The chain combines TRBV5-5 with TRBJ2-1; 10 nucleotides line up with TRBD2. The CDR3 has 14 residues. J gave up 6 bases and V 2 bases, and 2 bases lay outside the gene matches. CDR1 and CDR2 from the germline V gene are SGHKS and YYEKEE (reference sequence). The CDR3 sequence: CASSFGLAVNEQFF. CDR3 DNA sequence: TGTGCCAGCAGCTTTGGACTAGCGGTCAATGAGCAGTTCTTC.

This clonotype was recorded a few times. The rearrangement joins TRBV5-1 to TRBJ2-1; TRBD2 aligns across 10 bases. This CDR3 region has 16 residues. Germline V gene sequence: CDR1 SGHRS, CDR2 YFSETQ. V shed 4 bases, J shed 0 bases, and the junction held 4 bases outside the gene matches. The CDR3 reads CASSAGTSVSYNEQFF. As DNA, the CDR3 is TGCGCCAGCAGCGCCGGGACTAGCGTCTCCTACAATGAGCAGTTCTTC.

This clonotype was counted between two and nine times. The chain couples TRBV7-9 to TRBJ2-1; no clear D gene. This CDR3 region has 15 residues. From germline, CDR1 is SEHNR and CDR2 FQNEAQ (reference sequence). The V end was cut by 1 base, the J end by 2 bases, with 9 bases between. The CDR3 sequence: CASSLGPNAYNEQFF. The CDR3 DNA sequence: TGTGCCAGCAGCTTAGGCCCAAACGCCTACAATGAGCAGTTCTTC.

This clonotype was counted many times. The rearrangement uses TRBV12-3 or TRBV12-4 and TRBJ1-2; TRBD1 matches 9 bases. With 6 bases clipped from V and 4 bases from J, the junction kept 9 bases outside the gene matches. The CDR3 has 15 amino acids. The CDR3 sequence is CASSPTGQGPYGYTF. The CDR3 region has the DNA TGTGCCAGCAGCCCTACGGGACAGGGCCCCTATGGCTACACCTTC.

A few counts support this clonotype. The genes are TRBV4-1 and TRBJ2-1, with 9 bases identical to TRBD2. CDR1 and CDR2 from the germline V gene are MGHRA and YSYEKL. Trimming at V came to 1 base and at J to 4 bases, leaving 11 bases not matched to a gene. The CDR3 is 18 amino acids. For the CDR3, the DNA is TGCGCCAGCAGCCAAGGGGCTGGGGGAGCGGGGGGATACAATGAGCAGTTCTTC. It translates to CASSQGAGGAGGYNEQFF.

This clonotype occurred a few times. The chain links TRBV4-2 to TRBJ2-6; no reliable D call. The CDR3 length is 15 residues. Germline CDR1 LGHNA, CDR2 YNFKEQ. V lost 0 bases, J lost 4 bases, and 7 bases lay in between. DNA of the CDR3: TGTGCCAGCAGCCAAGATGGAAGAGGGGCCAACGTCCTGACTTTC. Amino acids: CASSQDGRGANVLTF.

The chain employs TRBV2 and TRBJ2-3; 8 bases fit TRBD2. V lost 2 bases to trimming and J lost 4 bases; unmatched junction nucleotides: 5. Germline V gene data show CDR1 as SNHLY and CDR2 as FYNNEI. The CDR3 has 15 residues. The CDR3: CASSEFREGADTQYF. The CDR3 DNA follows: TGTGCCAGCAGTGAATTCCGGGAGGGGGCAGATACGCAGTATTTT.

This clonotype has more than one count but fewer than ten. V is TRBV12-3 or TRBV12-4 and J is TRBJ2-7; 9 bases match TRBD2. The V and J ends lost 6 bases and 4 bases, in that order; junction bases with no gene match: 10. The CDR3 spans 15 residues. The CDR3 protein is CASSLGTSRTYEQYF. CDR3 sequence (DNA): TGTGCCAGCAGCCTAGGGACTAGCCGAACATACGAGCAGTACTTC.

This clonotype was observed a handful of times. The CDR3 DNA reads TGTGCCAGCAGTGTTGGCTTCTACGAGCAGTACGTC. It is translated as CASSVGFYEQYV. This chain joins TRBV2 and TRBJ2-7; D is unresolved. The CDR3 loop spans 12 amino acids. V was shortened by 4 bases and J by 3 bases, with 7 bases between the two germline ends. Germline assignment: CDR1 SNHLY and CDR2 FYNNEI.

A few counts support this clonotype. The chain is built from TRBV5-6 and TRBJ1-4; 7 bases agree with TRBD1. The germline gives CDR1 SGHDT, CDR2 YYEEEE. The CDR3 spans 12 residues. Trimming took 3 bases from V and 7 from J; bases not matched to a gene: 0. CDR3 sequence: CASSWDSEKLFF. CDR3 nucleotides: TGTGCCAGCAGCTGGGACAGTGAAAAACTGTTTTTT. Full variable domain (missing parts from reference TRBV5-6 and TRBJ1-4): DAGVTQSPTHLIKTRGQQVTLRCSPKSGHDTVSWYQQALGQGPQFIFQYYEEEERQRGNFPDRFSGHQFPNYSSELNVNALLLGDSALYLCASSWDSEKLFFGSGTQLSVL.

The chain couples TRBV10-3 to TRBJ2-7, with D unclear. Germline-derived CDR1 and CDR2 are ENHRY and SYGVKD. This CDR3 contains 13 residues. Trimming took 4 bases from V and 3 from J, leaving 10 bases between them. The CDR3 region has the DNA TGTGCCATCAGTGTTGGTACTGACTACGAGCAGTACTTC. Translation gives CAISVGTDYEQYF.

This clonotype was seen more than once but under ten times. The chain uses TRBV4-1 and TRBJ2-1; no definite D call. Trimming left V 4 bases short and J 0 bases short, with 10 bases between. Germline V gives CDR1 MGHRA, CDR2 YSYEKL. The CDR3 contains 15 residues. The CDR3 sequence is CASSPRSPSYNEQFF. The CDR3 coding sequence is TGCGCCAGCAGCCCCAGAAGTCCCTCCTACAATGAGCAGTTCTTC.

The chain employs TRBV5-4 and TRBJ2-2; a possible D gene is TRBD1 (5 bases). CDR1 and CDR2 from the germline V gene are SGHNT and YYREEE (reference sequence). With 4 bases removed from V and 9 bases from J, the gap between germline ends came to 10 bases. CDR3 size: 12 residues. The CDR3 here is CASSQGHRELFF. The CDR3 coding sequence is TGTGCCAGCAGCCAAGGACACCGGGAGCTGTTTTTT.

The CDR3 DNA is TGTGCCAGCAAATCCCTCAGGGGCGGGAGAGCAGATACGCAGTATTTT. This translates into CASKSLRGGRADTQYF. The J gene is TRBJ2-3, the V gene TRBV6-4; the D gene is possibly TRBD2 (7 bases). V was shortened by 7 bases and J by 4 bases, with 21 bases between the two germline ends. This CDR3 contains 16 residues. In germline, CDR1 is MRHNA, CDR2 SNTAGT.